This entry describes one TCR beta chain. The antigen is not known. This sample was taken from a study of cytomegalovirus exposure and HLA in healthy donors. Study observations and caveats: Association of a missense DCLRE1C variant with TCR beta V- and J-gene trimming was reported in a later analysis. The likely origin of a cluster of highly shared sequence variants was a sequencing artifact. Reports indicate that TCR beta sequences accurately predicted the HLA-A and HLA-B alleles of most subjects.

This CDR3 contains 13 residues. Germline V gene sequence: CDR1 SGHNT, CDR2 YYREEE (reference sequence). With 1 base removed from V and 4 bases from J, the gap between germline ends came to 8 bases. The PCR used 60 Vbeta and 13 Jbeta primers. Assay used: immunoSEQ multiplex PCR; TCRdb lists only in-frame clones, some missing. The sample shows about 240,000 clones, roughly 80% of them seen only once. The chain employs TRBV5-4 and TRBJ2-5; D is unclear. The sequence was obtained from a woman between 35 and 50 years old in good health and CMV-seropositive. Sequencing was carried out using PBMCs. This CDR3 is CASSLFSLETQYF. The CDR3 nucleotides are TGTGCCAGCAGCTTGTTTAGTCTAGAGACCCAGTACTTC.